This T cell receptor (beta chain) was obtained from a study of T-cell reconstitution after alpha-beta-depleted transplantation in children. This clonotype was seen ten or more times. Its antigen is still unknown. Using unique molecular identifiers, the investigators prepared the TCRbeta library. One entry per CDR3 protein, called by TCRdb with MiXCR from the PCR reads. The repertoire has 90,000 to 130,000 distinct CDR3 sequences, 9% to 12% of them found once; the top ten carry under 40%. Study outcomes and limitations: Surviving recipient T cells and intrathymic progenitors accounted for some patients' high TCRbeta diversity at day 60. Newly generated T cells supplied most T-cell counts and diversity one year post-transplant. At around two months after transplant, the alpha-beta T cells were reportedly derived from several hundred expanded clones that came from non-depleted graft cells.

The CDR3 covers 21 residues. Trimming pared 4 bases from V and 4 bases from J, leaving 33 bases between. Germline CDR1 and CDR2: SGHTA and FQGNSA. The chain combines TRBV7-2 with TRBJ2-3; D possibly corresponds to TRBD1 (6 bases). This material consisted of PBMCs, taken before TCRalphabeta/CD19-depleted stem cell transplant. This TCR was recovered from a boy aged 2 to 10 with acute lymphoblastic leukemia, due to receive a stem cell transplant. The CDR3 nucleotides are TGTGCCAGCAGCTACCGGCCAGGGGAATTGGTGGGGGCTGACCGAGCAGATACGCAGTATTTT. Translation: CASSYRPGELVGADRADTQYF.